The clone carrying this T cell receptor (beta chain) was seen a handful of times. Its target is not known. The data derive from a study of T-cell memory formation after mild COVID-19. Study background: Clusters of TCRs were largely donor specific.

The authors produced TCR alpha and TCR beta cDNA libraries with sample barcodes and UMIs by 5'RACE using constant-segment primers. TCRdb reanalysed the 5' RACE reads using MiXCR and keeps one entry per CDR3 protein. The sample shows roughly 200,000 distinct CDR3 sequences, around 16% of them seen only once. V dropped 0 bases and J dropped 1; count of bases not matched to a gene: 3. The CDR3 has 16 amino acids. Per the germline V gene, CDR1 is LGHNA and CDR2 is YSLEER. The study, taken as a whole, reports: Some responding clones appeared in pre-infection memory, suggesting cross-reactive memory joined.

This sequence originates from an adult woman who had mild COVID-19 (a few samples of this study predate the infection). Cell type and time point are not known. Sequencing used PBMCs or a T cell subset sorted from them (not recorded which). The J gene is TRBJ2-7, the V gene TRBV4-3; TRBD2 aligns across 10 bases. For the CDR3, the DNA is TGCGCCAGCAGCCAAGATGCAGCGGGAGGGTCCTACGAGCAGTACTTC. This sequence encodes CASSQDAAGGSYEQYF.